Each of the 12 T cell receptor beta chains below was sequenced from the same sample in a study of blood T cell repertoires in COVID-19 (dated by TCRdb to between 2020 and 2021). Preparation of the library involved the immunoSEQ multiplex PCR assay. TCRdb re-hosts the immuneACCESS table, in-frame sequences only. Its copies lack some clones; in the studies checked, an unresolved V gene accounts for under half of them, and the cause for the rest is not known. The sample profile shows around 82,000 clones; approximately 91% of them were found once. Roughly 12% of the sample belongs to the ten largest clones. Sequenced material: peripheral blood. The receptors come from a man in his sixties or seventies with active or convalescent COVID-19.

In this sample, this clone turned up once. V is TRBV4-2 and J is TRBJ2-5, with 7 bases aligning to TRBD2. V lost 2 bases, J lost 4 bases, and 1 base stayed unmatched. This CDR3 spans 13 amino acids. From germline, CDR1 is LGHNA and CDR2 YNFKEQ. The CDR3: CASSQREGETQYF. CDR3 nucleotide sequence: TGTGCCAGCAGCCAAAGGGAGGGAGAGACCCAGTACTTC.

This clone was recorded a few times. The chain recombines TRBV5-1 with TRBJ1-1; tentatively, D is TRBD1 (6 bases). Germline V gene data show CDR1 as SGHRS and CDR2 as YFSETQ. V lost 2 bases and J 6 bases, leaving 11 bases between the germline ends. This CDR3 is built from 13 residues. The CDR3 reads CASSLQGRAEAFF. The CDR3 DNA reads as TGCGCCAGCAGCTTACAGGGTAGGGCTGAAGCTTTCTTT.

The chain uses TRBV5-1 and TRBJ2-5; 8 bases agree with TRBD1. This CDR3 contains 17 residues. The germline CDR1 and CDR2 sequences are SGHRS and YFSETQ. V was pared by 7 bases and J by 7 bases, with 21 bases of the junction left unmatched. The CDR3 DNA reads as TGCGCCAGCCCCAAGGGGCAGGGGGCGCCCGAACAGGGGACCCAGTACTTC. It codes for CASPKGQGAPEQGTQYF.

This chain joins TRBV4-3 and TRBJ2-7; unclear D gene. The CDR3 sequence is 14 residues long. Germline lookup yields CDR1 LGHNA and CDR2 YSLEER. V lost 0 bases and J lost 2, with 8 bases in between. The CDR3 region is CASSQDTTTYEQYF. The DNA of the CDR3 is TGCGCCAGCAGCCAAGACACTACAACCTACGAGCAGTACTTC.

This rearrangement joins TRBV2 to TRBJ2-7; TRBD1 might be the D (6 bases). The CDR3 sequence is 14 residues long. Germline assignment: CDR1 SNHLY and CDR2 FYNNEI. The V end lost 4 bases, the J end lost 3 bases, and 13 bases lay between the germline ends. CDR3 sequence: CASSAWTANYEQYF. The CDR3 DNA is TGTGCCAGCAGTGCCTGGACAGCCAACTACGAGCAGTACTTC.

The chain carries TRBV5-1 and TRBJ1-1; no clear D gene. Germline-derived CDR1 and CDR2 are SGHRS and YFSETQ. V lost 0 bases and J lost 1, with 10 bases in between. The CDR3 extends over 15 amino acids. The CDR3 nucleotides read TGCGCCAGCAGCTTGGTAGCGGGTGGGAACACTGAAGCTTTCTTT. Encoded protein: CASSLVAGGNTEAFF.

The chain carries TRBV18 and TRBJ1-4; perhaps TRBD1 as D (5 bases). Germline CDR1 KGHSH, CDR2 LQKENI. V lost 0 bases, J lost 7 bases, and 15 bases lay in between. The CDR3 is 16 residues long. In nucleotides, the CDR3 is TGTGCCAGCTCACCACCTTCGGAAGGGGCTGGTGAAAAACTGTTTTTT. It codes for CASSPPSEGAGEKLFF.

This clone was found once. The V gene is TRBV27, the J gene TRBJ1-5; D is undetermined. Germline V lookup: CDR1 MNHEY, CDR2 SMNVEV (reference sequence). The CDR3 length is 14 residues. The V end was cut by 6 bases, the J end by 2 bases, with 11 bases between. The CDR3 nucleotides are TGTGCCAGCAGCCTCCAGGTAGGCAATCAGCCCCAGCATTTT. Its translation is CASSLQVGNQPQHF.

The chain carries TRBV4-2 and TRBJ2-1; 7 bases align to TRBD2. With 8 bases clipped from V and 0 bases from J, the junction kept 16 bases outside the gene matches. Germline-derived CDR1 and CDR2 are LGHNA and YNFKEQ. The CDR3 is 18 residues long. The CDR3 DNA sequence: TGTGCCAGCTTGGGGGGGTTACGGGCCCACATCTCCTACAATGAGCAGTTCTTC. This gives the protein CASLGGLRAHISYNEQFF.

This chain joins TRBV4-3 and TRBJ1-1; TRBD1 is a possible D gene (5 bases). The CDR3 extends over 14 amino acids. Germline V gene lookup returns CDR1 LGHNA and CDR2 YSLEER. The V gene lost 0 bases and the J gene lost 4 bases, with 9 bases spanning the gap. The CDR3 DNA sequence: TGCGCCAGCAGCCAAGACCCCAGGGCCACTGAAGCTTTCTTT. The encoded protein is CASSQDPRATEAFF.

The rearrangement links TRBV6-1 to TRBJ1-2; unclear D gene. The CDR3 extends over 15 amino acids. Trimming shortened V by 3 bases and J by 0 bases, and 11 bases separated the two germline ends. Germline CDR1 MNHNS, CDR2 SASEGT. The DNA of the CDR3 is TGTGCCAGCAGTGACCCCGGGATTTCTAACTATGGCTACACCTTC. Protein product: CASSDPGISNYGYTF.

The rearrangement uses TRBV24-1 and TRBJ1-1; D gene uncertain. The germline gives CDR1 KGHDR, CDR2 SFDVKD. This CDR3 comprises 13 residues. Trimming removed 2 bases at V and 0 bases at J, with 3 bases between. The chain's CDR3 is CATSDWLNTEAFF. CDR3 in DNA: TGTGCCACCAGTGATTGGCTGAACACTGAAGCTTTCTTT.